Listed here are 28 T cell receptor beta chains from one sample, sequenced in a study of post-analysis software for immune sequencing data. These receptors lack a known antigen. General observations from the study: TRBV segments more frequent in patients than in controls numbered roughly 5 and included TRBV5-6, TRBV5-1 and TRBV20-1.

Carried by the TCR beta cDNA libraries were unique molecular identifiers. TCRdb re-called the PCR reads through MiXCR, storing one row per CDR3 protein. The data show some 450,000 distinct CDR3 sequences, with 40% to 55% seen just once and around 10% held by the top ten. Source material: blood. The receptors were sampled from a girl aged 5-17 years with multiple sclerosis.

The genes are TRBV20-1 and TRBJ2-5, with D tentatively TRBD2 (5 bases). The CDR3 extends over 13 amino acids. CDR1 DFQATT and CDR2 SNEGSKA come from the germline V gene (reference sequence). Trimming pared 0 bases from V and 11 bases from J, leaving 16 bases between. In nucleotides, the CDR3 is TGCAGTGCTAGAGACTACCCGGGTGGGGAGCAGTACTTC. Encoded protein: CSARDYPGGEQYF.

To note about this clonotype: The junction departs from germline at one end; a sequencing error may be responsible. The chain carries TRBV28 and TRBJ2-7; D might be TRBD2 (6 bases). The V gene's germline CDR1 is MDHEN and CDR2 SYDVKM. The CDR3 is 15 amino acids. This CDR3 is CANSLWFGSDGEQYF. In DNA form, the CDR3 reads TGTGCCAACAGTTTGTGGTTCGGGAGCGACGGCGAGCAGTACTTC.

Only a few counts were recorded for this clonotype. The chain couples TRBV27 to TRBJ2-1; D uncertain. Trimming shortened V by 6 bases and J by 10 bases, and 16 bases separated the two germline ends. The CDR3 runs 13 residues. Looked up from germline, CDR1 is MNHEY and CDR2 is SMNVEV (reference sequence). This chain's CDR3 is CASRTYQEWEQFF. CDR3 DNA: TGTGCCAGCAGAACTTACCAGGAATGGGAGCAGTTCTTC.

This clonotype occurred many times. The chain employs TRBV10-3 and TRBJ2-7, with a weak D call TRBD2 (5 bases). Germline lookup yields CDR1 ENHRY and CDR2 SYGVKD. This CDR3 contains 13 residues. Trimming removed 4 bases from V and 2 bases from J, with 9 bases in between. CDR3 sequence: CAISADGAYEQYF. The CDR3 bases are TGTGCCATCAGTGCAGACGGGGCCTACGAGCAGTACTTC.

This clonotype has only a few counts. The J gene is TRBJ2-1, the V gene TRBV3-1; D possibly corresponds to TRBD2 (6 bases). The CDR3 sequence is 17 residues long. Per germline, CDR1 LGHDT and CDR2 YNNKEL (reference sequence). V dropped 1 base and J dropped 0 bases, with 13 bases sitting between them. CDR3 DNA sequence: TGTGCCAGCAGCCAAGGGTTTAGCGGTAGCTCCTACAATGAGCAGTTCTTC. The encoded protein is CASSQGFSGSSYNEQFF.

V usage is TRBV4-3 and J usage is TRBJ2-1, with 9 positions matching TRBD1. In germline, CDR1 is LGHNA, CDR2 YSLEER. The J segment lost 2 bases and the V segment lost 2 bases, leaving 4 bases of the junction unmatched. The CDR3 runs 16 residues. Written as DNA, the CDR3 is TGCGCCAGCAGCCAATCACAGGGGGCGACCTACAATGAGCAGTTCTTC. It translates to CASSQSQGATYNEQFF.

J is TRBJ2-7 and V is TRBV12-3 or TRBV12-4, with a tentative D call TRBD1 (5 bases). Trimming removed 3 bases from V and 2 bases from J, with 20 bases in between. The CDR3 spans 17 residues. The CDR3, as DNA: TGTGCCAGCAGTTTTGGGAAAAGAAGGGGCACTACCTACGAGCAGTACTTC. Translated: CASSFGKRRGTTYEQYF.

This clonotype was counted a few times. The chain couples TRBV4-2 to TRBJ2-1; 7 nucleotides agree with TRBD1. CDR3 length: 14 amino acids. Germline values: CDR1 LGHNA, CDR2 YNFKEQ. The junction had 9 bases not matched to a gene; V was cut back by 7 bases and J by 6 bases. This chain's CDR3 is CASTQDRKGNEQFF. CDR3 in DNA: TGTGCCAGCACCCAGGACAGGAAGGGCAATGAGCAGTTCTTC.

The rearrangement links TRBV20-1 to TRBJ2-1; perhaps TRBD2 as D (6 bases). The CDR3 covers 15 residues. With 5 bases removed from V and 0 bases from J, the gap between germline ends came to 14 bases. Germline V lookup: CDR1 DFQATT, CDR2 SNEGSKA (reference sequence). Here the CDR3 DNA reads TGCAGTGCTCTACCGGGACTCCACTCCTACAATGAGCAGTTCTTC. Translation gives CSALPGLHSYNEQFF.

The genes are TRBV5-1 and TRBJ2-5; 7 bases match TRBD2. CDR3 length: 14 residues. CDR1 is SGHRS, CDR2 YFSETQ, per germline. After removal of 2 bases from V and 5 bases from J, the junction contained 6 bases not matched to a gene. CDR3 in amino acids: CASSFAGVQETQYF. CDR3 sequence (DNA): TGCGCCAGCAGCTTCGCGGGGGTTCAGGAGACCCAGTACTTC. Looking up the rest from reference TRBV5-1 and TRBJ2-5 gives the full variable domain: KAGVTQTPRYLIKTRGQQVTLSCSPISGHRSVSWYQQTPGQGLQFLFEYFSETQRNKGNFPGRFSGRQFSNSRSEMNVSTLELGDSALYLCASSFAGVQETQYFGPGTRLLVL.

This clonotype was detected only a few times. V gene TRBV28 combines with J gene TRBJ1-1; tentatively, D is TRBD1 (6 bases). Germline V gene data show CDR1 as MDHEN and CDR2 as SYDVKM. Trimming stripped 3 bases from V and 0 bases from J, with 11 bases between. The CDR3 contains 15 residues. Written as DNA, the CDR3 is TGTGCCAGCAGTTTGACAGGTGTCATGAACACTGAAGCTTTCTTT. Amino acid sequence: CASSLTGVMNTEAFF. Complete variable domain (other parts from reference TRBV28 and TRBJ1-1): DVKVTQSSRYLVKRTGEKVFLECVQDMDHENMFWYRQDPGLGLRLIYFSYDVKMKEKGDIPEGYSVSREKKERFSLILESASTNQTSMYLCASSLTGVMNTEAFFGQGTRLTVV.

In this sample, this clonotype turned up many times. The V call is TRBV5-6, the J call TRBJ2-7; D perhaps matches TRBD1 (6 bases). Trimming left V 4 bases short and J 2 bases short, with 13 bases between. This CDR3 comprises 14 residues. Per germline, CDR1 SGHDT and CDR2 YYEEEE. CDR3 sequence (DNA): TGTGCCAGCAGCCCCGGACAGACCACCTACGAGCAGTACTTC. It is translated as CASSPGQTTYEQYF. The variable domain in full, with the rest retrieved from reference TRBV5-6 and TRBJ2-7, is DAGVTQSPTHLIKTRGQQVTLRCSPKSGHDTVSWYQQALGQGPQFIFQYYEEEERQRGNFPDRFSGHQFPNYSSELNVNALLLGDSALYLCASSPGQTTYEQYFGPGTRLTVT.

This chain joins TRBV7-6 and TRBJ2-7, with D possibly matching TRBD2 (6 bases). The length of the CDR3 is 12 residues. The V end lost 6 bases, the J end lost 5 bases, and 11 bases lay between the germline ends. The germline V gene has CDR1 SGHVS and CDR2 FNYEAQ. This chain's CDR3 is CASSSAGHEQYF. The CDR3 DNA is TGTGCCAGCAGTTCCGCGGGGCACGAGCAGTACTTC. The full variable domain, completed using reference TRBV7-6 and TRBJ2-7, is GAGVSQSPRYKVTKRGQDVALRCDPISGHVSLYWYRQALGQGPEFLTYFNYEAQQDKSGLPNDRFSAERPEGSISTLTIQRTEQRDSAMYRCASSSAGHEQYFGPGTRLTVT.

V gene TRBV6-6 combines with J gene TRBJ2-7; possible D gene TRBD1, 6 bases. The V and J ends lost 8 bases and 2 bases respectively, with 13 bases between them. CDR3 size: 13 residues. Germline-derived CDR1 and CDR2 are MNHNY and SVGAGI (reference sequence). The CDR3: CASRPGDTYEQYF. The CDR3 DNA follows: TGTGCCAGCCGCCCCGGGGACACCTACGAGCAGTACTTC.

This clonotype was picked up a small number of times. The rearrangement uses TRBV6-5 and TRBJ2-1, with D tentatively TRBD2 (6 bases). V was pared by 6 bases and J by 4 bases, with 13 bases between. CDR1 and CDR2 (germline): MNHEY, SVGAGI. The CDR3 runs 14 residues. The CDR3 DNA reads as TGTGCCAGCAGGAGAGCGGGTGGATACAATGAGCAGTTCTTC. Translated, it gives CASRRAGGYNEQFF.

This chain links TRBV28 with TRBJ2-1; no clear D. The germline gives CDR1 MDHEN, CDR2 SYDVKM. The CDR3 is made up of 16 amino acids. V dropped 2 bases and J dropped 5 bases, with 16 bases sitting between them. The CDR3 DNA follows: TGTGCCAGCAGTTTACCGGACCCGAGCTGGAACAATGAGCAGTTCTTC. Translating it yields CASSLPDPSWNNEQFF. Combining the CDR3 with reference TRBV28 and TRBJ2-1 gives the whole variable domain DVKVTQSSRYLVKRTGEKVFLECVQDMDHENMFWYRQDPGLGLRLIYFSYDVKMKEKGDIPEGYSVSREKKERFSLILESASTNQTSMYLCASSLPDPSWNNEQFFGPGTRLTVL.

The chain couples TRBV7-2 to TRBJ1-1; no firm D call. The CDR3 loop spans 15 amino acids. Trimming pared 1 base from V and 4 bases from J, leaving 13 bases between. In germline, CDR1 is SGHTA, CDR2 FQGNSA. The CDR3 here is CASSLGVGWGTEAFF. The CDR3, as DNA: TGTGCCAGCAGCTTAGGGGTAGGTTGGGGCACTGAAGCTTTCTTT.

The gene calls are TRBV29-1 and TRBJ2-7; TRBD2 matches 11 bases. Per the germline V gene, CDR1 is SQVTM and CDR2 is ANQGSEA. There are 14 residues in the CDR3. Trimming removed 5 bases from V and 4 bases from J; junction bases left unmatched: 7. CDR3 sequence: CSVSGTSGVYEQYF. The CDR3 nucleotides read TGCAGCGTTTCCGGGACTAGCGGAGTGTACGAGCAGTACTTC.

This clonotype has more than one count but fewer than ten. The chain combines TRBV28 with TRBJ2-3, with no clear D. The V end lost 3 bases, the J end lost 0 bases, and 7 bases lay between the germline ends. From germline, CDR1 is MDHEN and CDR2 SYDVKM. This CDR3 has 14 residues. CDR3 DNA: TGTGCCAGCAGTTTTTCCCTTAGCACAGATACGCAGTATTTT. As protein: CASSFSLSTDTQYF.

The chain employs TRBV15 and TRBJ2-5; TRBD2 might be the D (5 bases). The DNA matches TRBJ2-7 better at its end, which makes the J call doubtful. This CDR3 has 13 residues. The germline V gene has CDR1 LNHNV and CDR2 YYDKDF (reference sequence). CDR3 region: CATSRDKGGEQYF. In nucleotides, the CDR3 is TGTGCCACCAGCAGAGATAAAGGAGGCGAGCAGTACTTC.

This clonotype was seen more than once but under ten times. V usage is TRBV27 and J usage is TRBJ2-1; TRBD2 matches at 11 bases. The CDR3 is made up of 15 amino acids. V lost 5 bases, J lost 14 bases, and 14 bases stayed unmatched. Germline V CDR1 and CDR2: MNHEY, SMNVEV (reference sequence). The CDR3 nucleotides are TGTGCCAGCAGTCTACTAGCGGGAGTGGGTAAGATTAAGTTCTTC. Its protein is CASSLLAGVGKIKFF.

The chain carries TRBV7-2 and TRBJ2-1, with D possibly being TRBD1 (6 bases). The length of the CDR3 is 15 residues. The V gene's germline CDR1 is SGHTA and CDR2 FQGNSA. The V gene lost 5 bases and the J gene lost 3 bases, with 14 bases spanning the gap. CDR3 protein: CASSGTGTLYNEQFF. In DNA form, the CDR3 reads TGTGCCAGCAGCGGTACCGGGACACTCTACAATGAGCAGTTCTTC.

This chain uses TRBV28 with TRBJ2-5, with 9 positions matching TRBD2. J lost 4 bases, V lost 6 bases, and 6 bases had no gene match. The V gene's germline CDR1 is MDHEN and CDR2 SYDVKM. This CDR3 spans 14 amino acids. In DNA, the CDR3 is TGTGCCAGCAGAGTCCCGGGACTAGCAGAGACCCAGTACTTC. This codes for CASRVPGLAETQYF.

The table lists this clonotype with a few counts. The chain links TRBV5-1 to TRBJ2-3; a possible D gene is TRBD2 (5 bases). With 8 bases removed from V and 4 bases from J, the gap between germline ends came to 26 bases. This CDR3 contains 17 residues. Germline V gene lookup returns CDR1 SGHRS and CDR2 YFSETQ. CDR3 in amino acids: CASGPWSSKEVADTQYF. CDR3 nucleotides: TGCGCCAGTGGCCCCTGGAGCTCCAAGGAGGTCGCAGATACGCAGTATTTT.

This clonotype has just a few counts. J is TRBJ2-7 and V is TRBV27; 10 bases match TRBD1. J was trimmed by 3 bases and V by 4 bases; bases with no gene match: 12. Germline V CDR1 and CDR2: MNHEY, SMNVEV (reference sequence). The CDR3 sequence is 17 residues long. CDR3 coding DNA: TGTGCCAGCAGTTCATCCCGGGACAGGGGCGCTATCTACGAGCAGTACTTC. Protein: CASSSSRDRGAIYEQYF.

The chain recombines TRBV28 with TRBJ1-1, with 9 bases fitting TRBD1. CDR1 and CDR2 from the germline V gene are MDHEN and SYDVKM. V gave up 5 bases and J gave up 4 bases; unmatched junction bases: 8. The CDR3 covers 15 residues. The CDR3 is CASSPQTDRGTEAFF. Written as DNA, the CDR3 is TGTGCCAGCAGTCCCCAGACGGACAGGGGCACTGAAGCTTTCTTT.

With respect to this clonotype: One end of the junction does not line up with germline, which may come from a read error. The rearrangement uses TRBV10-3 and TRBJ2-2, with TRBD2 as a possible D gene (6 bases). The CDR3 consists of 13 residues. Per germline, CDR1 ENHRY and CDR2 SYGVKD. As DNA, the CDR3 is TGTGCCATCGGGAGGTTGAACACCGGGGAGCGGTTTTTT. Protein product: CAIGRLNTGERFF.

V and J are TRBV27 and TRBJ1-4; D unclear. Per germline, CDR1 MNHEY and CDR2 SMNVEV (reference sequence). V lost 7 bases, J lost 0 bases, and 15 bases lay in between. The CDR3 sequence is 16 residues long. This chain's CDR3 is CASKVRGVSTNEKLFF. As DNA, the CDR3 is TGTGCCAGCAAGGTTCGTGGGGTCTCAACTAATGAAAAACTGTTTTTT. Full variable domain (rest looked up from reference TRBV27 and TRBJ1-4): EAQVTQNPRYLITVTGKKLTVTCSQNMNHEYMSWYRQDPGLGLRQIYYSMNVEVTDKGDVPEGYKVSRKEKRNFPLILESPSPNQTSLYFCASKVRGVSTNEKLFFGSGTQLSVL.